The 18 T cell receptor beta chains presented below share a single source sample, sequenced in a study of cytomegalovirus exposure and HLA in healthy donors. PCR employed 60 Vbeta and 13 Jbeta primers. Sequencing used immunoSEQ multiplex PCR; TCRdb keeps in-frame clones, though not all of them. The sample carries roughly 220,000 clones, more than 65% recorded once. The sequenced sample was PBMCs. The receptors were sampled from a woman in her thirties in good health and CMV-seronegative.

The chain uses TRBV5-4 and TRBJ1-4, with 12 bases aligning to TRBD1. Germline V gives CDR1 SGHNT, CDR2 YYREEE (reference sequence). J was trimmed by 7 bases and V by 4 bases; bases with no gene match: 5. The CDR3 loop spans 15 amino acids. DNA for the CDR3: TGTGCCAGCAGCCTGGGACAGGGGGCCTCTGAAAAACTGTTTTTT. Its translation is CASSLGQGASEKLFF.

This clone appeared a single time. The CDR3 reads CASSLGGAFVYEQYF. The CDR3, as DNA: TGTGCCAGCAGCTTGGGTGGGGCCTTCGTCTACGAGCAGTACTTC. V gene TRBV5-4 combines with J gene TRBJ2-7; perhaps TRBD1 as D (5 bases). CDR1 and CDR2 from the germline V gene are SGHNT and YYREEE (reference sequence). This CDR3 region has 15 residues. Trimming took off 0 bases at V and 3 bases at J, with 13 bases between the two ends.

This clone has a handful of counts. This sequence joins TRBV2 and TRBJ2-3; D uncertain. V was pared by 2 bases and J by 7 bases, with 7 bases between. This CDR3 spans 12 amino acids. From germline, CDR1 is SNHLY and CDR2 FYNNEI. CDR3 in DNA: TGTGCCAGCAGTGAACGGCGGAATACGCAGTATTTT. It is translated as CASSERRNTQYF.

J is TRBJ2-2 and V is TRBV30, with D unclear. The CDR3 spans 14 residues. CDR1 is GTSNPN and CDR2 is SVGIG in the germline V gene (reference sequence). V was clipped by 3 bases and J by 6 bases, with 14 bases between them. DNA of the CDR3: TGTGCCTGGAGAGCCCTAGTTGGCGCCGGGGAGCTGTTTTTT. Amino acid sequence: CAWRALVGAGELFF.

This clone was observed a single time. The chain recombines TRBV5-6 with TRBJ2-4; 11 bases align to TRBD2. Germline values: CDR1 SGHDT, CDR2 YYEEEE. The CDR3 length is 15 residues. Trimming cost V 4 bases and J 6 bases; bases outside gene matches: 6. Here the CDR3 DNA reads TGTGCCAGCAGCCCCCTAGCGGGGGGTTTAAACATTCAGTACTTC. It yields the protein CASSPLAGGLNIQYF.

A few counts support this clone. The chain links TRBV19 to TRBJ1-5; D is uncertain. V gave up 5 bases and J gave up 6 bases, with 5 bases separating them. Germline-derived CDR1 and CDR2 are LNHDA and SQIVND (reference sequence). The CDR3 has 11 amino acids. CDR3 in DNA: TGTGCCAGTAGTTACGGTCAGCCCCAGCATTTT. Its translation is CASSYGQPQHF.

This rearrangement joins TRBV5-5 to TRBJ2-7; a possible D gene is TRBD1 (6 bases). Trimming stripped 4 bases from V and 1 base from J, with 15 bases between. CDR1 SGHKS and CDR2 YYEKEE come from the germline V gene (reference sequence). The CDR3 loop spans 15 amino acids. The CDR3 region is CASSARQADSYEQYF. The CDR3 region has the DNA TGTGCCAGCAGCGCTCGACAGGCCGATTCCTACGAGCAGTACTTC.

The chain couples TRBV11-2 to TRBJ2-1; tentatively, D is TRBD1 (5 bases). The CDR3 has 14 amino acids. Germline V gene sequence: CDR1 SGHAT, CDR2 FQNNGV. V was shortened by 10 bases and J by 0 bases, with 13 bases between the two germline ends. The DNA of the CDR3 is TGTGCCACCGTAAGGGGTGGCTCCTACAATGAGCAGTTCTTC. This translates into CATVRGGSYNEQFF.

This clone has only one observation. The rearrangement joins TRBV6-6 to TRBJ2-1; 10 nucleotides agree with TRBD2. The junction had 3 bases not matched to a gene; V was cut back by 0 bases and J by 7 bases. Germline V gives CDR1 MNHNY, CDR2 SVGAGI (reference sequence). The CDR3 length is 15 residues. The CDR3 here is CASSYSERGGNEQFF. CDR3 in DNA: TGTGCCAGCAGTTACTCGGAGCGGGGGGGGAATGAGCAGTTCTTC.

The chain is built from TRBV6-5 and TRBJ1-2; no clear D. Per the germline V gene, CDR1 is MNHEY and CDR2 is SVGAGI. This CDR3 region has 12 residues. Trimming removed 5 bases from V and 8 bases from J, with 12 bases in between. The CDR3 nucleotides are TGTGCCAGCAGTGAAGCTTCGGGGGGCTACACCTTC. Protein sequence: CASSEASGGYTF.

The chain couples TRBV10-2 to TRBJ2-2; D is undetermined. From germline, CDR1 is WSHSY and CDR2 SAAADI. There are 15 residues in the CDR3. V shed 0 bases and J shed 2 bases, with 7 bases lying between them. CDR3 in amino acids: CASSESGRNTGELFF. In DNA form, the CDR3 reads TGCGCCAGCAGTGAGTCGGGCCGAAACACCGGGGAGCTGTTTTTT.

The chain uses TRBV28 and TRBJ2-5, with D tentatively TRBD2 (7 bases). The DNA matches TRBJ2-7 better at its end, which makes the J call doubtful. Germline lookup yields CDR1 MDHEN and CDR2 SYDVKM. The CDR3 spans 15 residues. The CDR3 region has the DNA TGTGCCAGCAGTCCTCGGGGGGCTTCCTCCTACGAGCAGTACTTC. Translated, it gives CASSPRGASSYEQYF.

This clone was recorded only once. V and J are TRBV6-6 and TRBJ2-7; D is unresolved. With 5 bases removed from V and 4 bases from J, the gap between germline ends came to 12 bases. The CDR3 covers 13 residues. Germline V gene sequence: CDR1 MNHNY, CDR2 SVGAGI (reference sequence). CDR3 coding DNA: TGTGCCAGCAGTCTGGCGGCCCGGTACGAGCAGTACTTC. It codes for CASSLAARYEQYF.

This chain uses TRBV18 with TRBJ2-3; D unclear. Germline-derived CDR1 and CDR2 are KGHSH and LQKENI. V shed 3 bases and J shed 0 bases, with 10 bases lying between them. The CDR3 totals 15 residues. The CDR3 DNA is TGTGCCAGCTCACCTGTTCCGTCTAGCACAGATACGCAGTATTTT. Translation: CASSPVPSSTDTQYF.

The CDR3 is CASSLPTGAADTQYF. CDR3 DNA sequence: TGTGCCAGCAGCCTCCCAACGGGAGCGGCAGATACGCAGTATTTT. The chain uses TRBV9 and TRBJ2-3, with D maybe TRBD2 (6 bases). Germline V gene data show CDR1 as SGDLS and CDR2 as YYNGEE. This CDR3 is built from 15 residues. V was cut by 4 bases and J by 4 bases, with 16 bases left in between.

The chain carries TRBV6-1 and TRBJ2-5; a possible D gene is TRBD2 (5 bases). This CDR3 contains 14 residues. Germline lookup yields CDR1 MNHNS and CDR2 SASEGT. V dropped 5 bases and J dropped 5 bases, with 15 bases sitting between them. The CDR3 reads CASSSRAPGETQYF. The CDR3 DNA is TGTGCCAGCAGTTCTCGGGCCCCGGGGGAGACCCAGTACTTC.

This rearrangement joins TRBV9 to TRBJ2-1, with D possibly matching TRBD1 (5 bases). The V gene's germline CDR1 is SGDLS and CDR2 YYNGEE. There are 14 residues in the CDR3. Trimming removed 2 bases from V and 2 bases from J, with 8 bases in between. CDR3 bases: TGTGCCAGCAGCGTGGGCAGGGCCTACAATGAGCAGTTCTTC. Its protein product is CASSVGRAYNEQFF.

V and J are TRBV5-4 and TRBJ2-7, with a possible D match to TRBD2 (5 bases). V was clipped by 4 bases and J by 3 bases, with 14 bases between them. CDR1 and CDR2 (germline): SGHNT, YYREEE (reference sequence). This CDR3 region has 14 residues. The CDR3 loop is CASSVAPGNYEQYF. Here the CDR3 DNA reads TGTGCCAGCAGCGTGGCTCCCGGGAACTACGAGCAGTACTTC.